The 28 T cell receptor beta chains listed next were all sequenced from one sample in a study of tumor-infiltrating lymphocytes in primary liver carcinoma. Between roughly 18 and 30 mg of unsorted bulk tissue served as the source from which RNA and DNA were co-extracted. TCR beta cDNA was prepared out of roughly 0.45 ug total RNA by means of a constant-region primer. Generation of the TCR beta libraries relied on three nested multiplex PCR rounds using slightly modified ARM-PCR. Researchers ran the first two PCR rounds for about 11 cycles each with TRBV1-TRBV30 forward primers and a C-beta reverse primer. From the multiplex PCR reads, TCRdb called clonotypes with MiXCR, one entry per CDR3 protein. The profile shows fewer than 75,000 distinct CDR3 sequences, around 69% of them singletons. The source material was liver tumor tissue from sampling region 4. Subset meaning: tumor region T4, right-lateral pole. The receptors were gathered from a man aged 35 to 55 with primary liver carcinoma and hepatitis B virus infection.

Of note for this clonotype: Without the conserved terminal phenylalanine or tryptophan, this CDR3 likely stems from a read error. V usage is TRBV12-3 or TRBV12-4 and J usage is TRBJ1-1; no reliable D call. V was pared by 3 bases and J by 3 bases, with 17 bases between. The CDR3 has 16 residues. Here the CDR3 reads CASSFGTVGWDTEAFI. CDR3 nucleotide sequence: TGTGCCAGCAGTTTCGGAACGGTGGGCTGGGACACTGAAGCTTTCATT.

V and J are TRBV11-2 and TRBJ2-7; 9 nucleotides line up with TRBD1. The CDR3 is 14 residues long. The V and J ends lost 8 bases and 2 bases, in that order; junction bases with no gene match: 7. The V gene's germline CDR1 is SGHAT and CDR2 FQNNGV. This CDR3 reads CASQGTGRTYEQYF. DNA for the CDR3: TGTGCCAGCCAAGGGACAGGGAGAACCTACGAGCAGTACTTC.

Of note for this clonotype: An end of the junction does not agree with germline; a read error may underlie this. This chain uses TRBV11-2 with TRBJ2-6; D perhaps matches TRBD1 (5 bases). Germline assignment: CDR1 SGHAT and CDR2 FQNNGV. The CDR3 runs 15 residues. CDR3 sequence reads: CTSSLVISGANVLSF. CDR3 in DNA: TGTACCAGCAGCTTGGTTATCTCTGGGGCCAACGTCCTGAGTTTT.

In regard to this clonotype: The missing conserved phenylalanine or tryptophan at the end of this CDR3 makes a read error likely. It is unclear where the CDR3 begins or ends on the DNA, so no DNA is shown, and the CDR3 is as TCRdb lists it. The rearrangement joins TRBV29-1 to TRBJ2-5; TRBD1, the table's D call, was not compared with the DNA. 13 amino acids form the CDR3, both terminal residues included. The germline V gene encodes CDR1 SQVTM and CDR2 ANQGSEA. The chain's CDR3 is CSGQGADSKTQNL.

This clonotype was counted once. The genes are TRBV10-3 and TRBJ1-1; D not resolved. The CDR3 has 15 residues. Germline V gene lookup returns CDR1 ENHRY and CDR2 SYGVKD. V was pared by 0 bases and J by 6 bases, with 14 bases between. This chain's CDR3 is CAISESPRSNAEAFF. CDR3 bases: TGTGCCATCAGTGAGTCACCCCGCTCTAACGCTGAAGCTTTCTTT.

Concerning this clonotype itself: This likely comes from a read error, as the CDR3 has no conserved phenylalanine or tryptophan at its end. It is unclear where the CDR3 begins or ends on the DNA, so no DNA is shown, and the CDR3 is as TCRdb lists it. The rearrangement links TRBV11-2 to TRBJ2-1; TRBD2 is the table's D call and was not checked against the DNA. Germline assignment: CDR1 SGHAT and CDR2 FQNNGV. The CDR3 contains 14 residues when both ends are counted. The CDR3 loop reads CASSPQREGLGEQL.

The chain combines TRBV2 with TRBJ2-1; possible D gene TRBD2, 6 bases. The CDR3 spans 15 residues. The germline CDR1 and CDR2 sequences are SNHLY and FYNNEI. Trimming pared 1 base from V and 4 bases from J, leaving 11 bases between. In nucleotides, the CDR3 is TGTGCCAGCAGTGAAGTGGTTAGCGGATACAATGAGCAGTTCTTC. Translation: CASSEVVSGYNEQFF.

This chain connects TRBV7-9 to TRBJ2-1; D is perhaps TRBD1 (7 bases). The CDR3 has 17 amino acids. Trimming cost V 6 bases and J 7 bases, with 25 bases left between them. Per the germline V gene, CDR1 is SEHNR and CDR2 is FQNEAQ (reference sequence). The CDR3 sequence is CASSLPYQGGKTNEQFF. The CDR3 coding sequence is TGTGCCAGCAGTTTACCATATCAGGGGGGTAAAACAAATGAGCAGTTCTTC.

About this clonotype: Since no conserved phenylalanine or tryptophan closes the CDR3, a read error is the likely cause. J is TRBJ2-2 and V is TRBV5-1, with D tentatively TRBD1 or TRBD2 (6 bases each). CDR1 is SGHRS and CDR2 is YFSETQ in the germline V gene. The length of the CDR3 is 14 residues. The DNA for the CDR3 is TGCGCCAGTAAAAGGGGGGAGAACACCGGGAAGCTGTTTTAT. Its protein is CASKRGENTGKLFY.

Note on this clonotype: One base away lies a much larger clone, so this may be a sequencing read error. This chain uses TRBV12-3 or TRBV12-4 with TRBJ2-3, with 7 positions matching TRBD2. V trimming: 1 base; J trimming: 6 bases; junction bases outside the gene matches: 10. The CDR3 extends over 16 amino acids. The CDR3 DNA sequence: TGTGCCAGCAGTTTAGAATCCAGCGGGAACACGGATACGCAGTATTTT. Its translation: CASSLESSGNTDTQYF.

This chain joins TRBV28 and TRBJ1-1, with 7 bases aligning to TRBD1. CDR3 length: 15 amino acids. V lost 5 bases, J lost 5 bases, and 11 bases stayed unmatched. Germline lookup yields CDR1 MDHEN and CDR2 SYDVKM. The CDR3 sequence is CASSVRRGQLTEAFF. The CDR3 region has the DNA TGTGCCAGCAGTGTCCGGAGGGGGCAGCTTACTGAAGCTTTCTTT.

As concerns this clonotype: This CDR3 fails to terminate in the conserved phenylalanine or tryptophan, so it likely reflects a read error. CDR3 bases: TGCAGCGTTGGAGCGGTGGGAGCGGGAGATATGCAGTATCTT. Its translation: CSVGAVGAGDMQYL. The gene calls are TRBV29-1 and TRBJ2-3; TRBD2 aligns across 8 bases. CDR3 size: 14 residues. Germline V lookup: CDR1 SQVTM, CDR2 ANQGSEA.

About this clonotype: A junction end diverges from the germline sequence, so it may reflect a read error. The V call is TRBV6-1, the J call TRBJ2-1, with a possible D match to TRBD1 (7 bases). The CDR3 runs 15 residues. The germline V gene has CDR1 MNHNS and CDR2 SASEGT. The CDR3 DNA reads TGTACCAGCAAAGTCGGGGCAGGGGGGTACAATGAGCAGTTCTTC. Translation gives CTSKVGAGGYNEQFF.

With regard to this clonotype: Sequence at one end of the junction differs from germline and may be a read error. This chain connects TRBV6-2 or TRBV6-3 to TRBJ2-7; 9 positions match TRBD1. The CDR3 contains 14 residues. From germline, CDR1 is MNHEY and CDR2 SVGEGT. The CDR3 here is CASSLRDRAYEQYF. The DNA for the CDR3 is TGTGCCAGCAGCCTCCGGGACAGGGCCTACGAGCAGTATTTC.

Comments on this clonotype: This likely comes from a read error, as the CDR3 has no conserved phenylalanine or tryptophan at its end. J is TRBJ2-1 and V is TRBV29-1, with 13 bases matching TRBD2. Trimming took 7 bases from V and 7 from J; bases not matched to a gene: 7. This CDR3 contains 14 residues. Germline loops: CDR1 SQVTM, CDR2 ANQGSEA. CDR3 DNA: TGCAGCGCAAGACTAGCGGGAGGTCTGAATGAGCAGTTCTCT. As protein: CSARLAGGLNEQFS.

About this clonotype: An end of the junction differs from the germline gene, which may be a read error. CDR3 sequence: CASMAIYEQYF. CDR3 bases: TGTGCTAGCATGGCTATCTACGAGCAGTACTTC. The V gene is TRBV6-2 or TRBV6-3, the J gene TRBJ2-7, with unresolved D. Germline V CDR1 and CDR2: MNHEY, SVGEGT. CDR3 length equals 11 residues.

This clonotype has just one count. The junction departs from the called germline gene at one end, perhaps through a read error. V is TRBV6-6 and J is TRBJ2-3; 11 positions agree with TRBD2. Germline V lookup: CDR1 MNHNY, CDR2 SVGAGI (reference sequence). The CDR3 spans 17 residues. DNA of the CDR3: TGTGCCAGTAGCATTAGACTAGCGGGGCCTAGCACAGATGCGCAGTATTTT. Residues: CASSIRLAGPSTDAQYF.

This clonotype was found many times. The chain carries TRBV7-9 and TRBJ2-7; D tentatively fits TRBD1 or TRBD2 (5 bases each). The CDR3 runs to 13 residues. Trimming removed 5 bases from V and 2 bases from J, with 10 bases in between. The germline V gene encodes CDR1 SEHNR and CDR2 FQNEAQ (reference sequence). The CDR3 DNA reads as TGTGCCAGCAGCCCGGGGCCCACCTACGAGCAGTACTTC. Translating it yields CASSPGPTYEQYF.

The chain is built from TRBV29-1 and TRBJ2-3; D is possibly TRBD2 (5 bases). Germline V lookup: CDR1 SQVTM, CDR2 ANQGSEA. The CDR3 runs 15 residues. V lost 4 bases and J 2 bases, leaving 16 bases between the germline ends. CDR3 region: CSVVGRAGITDTQYF. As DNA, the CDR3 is TGCAGCGTTGTGGGCCGGGCGGGCATCACAGATACGCAGTATTTT.

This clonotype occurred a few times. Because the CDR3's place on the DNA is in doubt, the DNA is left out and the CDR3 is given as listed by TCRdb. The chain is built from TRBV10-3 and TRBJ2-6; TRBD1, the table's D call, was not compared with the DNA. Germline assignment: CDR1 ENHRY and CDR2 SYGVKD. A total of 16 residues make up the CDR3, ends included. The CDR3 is CAFSAAWGSGANVLTF.

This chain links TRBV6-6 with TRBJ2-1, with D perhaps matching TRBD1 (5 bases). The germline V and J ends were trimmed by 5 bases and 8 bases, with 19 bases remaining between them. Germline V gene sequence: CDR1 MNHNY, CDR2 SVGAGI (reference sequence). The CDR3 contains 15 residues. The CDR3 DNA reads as TGTGCCAGCAGTCATGGGGCCTATACCTCAGATGAGCAGTTCTTC. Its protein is CASSHGAYTSDEQFF.

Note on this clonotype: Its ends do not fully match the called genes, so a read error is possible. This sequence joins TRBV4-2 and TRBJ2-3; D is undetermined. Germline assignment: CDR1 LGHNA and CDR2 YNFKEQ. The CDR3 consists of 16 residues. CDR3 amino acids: CVSSQEAAPRTATQYF. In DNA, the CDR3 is TGTGTCAGCAGCCAAGAGGCAGCGCCTCGCACAGCTACGCAGTATTTT.

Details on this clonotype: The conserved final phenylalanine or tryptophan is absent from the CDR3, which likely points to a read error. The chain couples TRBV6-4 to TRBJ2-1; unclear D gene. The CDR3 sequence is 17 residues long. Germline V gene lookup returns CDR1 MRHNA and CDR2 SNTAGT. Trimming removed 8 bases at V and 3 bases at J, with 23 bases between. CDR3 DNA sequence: TGTGCCAGCGCTATTAGGGTAGAATCCCAGTACTACAATGAGCAGTTCTTA. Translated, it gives CASAIRVESQYYNEQFL.

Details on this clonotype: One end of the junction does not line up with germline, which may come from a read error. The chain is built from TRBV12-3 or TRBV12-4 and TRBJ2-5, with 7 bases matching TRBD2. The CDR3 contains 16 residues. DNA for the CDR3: TGTGCCAGCAGTTTATCAGGCGGGAGAAACGAAGAGACCCAGCACTTC. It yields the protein CASSLSGGRNEETQHF.

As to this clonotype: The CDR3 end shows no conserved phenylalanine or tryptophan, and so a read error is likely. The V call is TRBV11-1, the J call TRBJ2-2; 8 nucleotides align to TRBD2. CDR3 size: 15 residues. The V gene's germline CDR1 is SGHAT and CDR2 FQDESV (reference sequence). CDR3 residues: CTSSLSGSGTGELFY. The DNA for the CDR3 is TGTACCAGCAGCTTAAGCGGGAGTGGAACCGGGGAGCTGTTTTAT.

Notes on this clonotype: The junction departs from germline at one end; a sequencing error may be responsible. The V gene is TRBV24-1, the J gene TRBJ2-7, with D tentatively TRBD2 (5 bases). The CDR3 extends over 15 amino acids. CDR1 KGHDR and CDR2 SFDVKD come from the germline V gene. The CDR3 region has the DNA TGTGCCATCAGTGATCCGGGTAGAGGGCGCCACGAGCAGTACTTC. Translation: CAISDPGRGRHEQYF.

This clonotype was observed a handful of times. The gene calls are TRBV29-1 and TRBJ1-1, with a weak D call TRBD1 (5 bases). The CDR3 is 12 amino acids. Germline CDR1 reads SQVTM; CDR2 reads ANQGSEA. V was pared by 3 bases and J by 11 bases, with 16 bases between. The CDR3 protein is CSVDGGPREAFF. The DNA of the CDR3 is TGCAGCGTTGACGGGGGTCCCAGGGAGGCTTTCTTT.

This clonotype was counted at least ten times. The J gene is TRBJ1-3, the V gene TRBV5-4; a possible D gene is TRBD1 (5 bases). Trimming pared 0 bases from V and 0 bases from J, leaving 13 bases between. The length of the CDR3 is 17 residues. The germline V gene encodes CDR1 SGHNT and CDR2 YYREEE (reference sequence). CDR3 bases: TGTGCCAGCAGCTTGGCTCCCGACAGAAGCTCTGGAAACACCATATATTTT. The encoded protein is CASSLAPDRSSGNTIYF.